This T cell receptor (beta chain) was recorded in a study of blood T cell repertoires in COVID-19. About the research overall: The origin of the acute and convalescent COVID-19 samples was the United States, Italy and Spain.

Study processing details: Reference gene primer amplification yielded estimated nucleated cell counts. The assay was immunoSEQ multiplex PCR, and TCRdb's table has in-frame clones only and misses some. The D gene and trimming were derived from the DNA, and the V and J assignments and clone size from that table. The table has 120,000 or so clones, about 88% seen once. The CDR3 length is 13 residues. The J segment lost 11 bases and the V segment lost 6 bases, leaving 9 bases of the junction unmatched. CDR1 is LGHDT, CDR2 YNNKEL, per germline (reference sequence). The chain is built from TRBV3-1 (or the pseudogene TRBV3-2) and TRBJ1-4; 7 nucleotides agree with TRBD1. Sequencing was done on a sample of peripheral blood. This sequence was found in a woman aged 80 or older with acute or convalescent COVID-19. The CDR3 here is CASSIWAGGKLFF. The CDR3 bases are TGTGCCAGCAGTATCTGGGCAGGGGGGAAACTGTTTTTT.